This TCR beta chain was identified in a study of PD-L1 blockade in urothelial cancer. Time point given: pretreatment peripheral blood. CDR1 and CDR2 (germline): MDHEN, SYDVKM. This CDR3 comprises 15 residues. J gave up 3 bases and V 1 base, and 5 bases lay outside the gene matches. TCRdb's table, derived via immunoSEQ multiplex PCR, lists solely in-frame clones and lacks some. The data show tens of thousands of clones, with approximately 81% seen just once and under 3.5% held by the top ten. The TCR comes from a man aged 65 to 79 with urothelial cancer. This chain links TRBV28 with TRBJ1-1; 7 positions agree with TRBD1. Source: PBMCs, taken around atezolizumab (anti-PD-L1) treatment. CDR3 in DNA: TGTGCCAGCAGTTTATTAAAGGGGGCGTACACTGAAGCTTTCTTT. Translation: CASSLLKGAYTEAFF.